This T cell receptor beta chain was obtained from a study of blood T cells in healthy people across ages. Next came a second PCR, run for about 6 to 11 cycles, which used a sample-barcoded 5' primer along with a J-beta primer mix. TCRdb reprocessed the 5' RACE reads via MiXCR and lists one record per CDR3 protein. The data show about 780,000 distinct CDR3 sequences, more than 25% seen once. The CDR3 sequence is 17 residues long. Germline assignment: CDR1 LNHNV and CDR2 YYDKDF (reference sequence). V lost 0 bases, J lost 3 bases, and 5 bases stayed unmatched. This sample was also put to use in a study of T cells of mothers and their children.

The source of this sequence is a boy aged 5-17 years in good health. Sequences were obtained from blood. The chain couples TRBV15 to TRBJ1-2, with 12 bases matching TRBD1. The CDR3 sequence is CATSRDRGQGAHYGYTF. Here the CDR3 DNA reads TGTGCCACCAGCAGAGATAGGGGACAGGGGGCACACTATGGCTACACCTTC.